This T cell receptor (beta chain) was recovered during a study of cytomegalovirus exposure and HLA in healthy donors (dated by TCRdb to the late 2010s). Study-wide context: An earlier analysis of several hundred of the donors reported approximately 280 Gb of sequence data and 117 million unique TCR beta sequences obtained from around 180 million T cells. An earlier analysis of around 580 of the donors used high-throughput TCR beta sequencing to judge whether each TCR beta V gene segment behaved as functional or pseudogenic. Donor age, sex, ethnicity and CMV serostatus were compiled alongside the repertoire data. A later analysis re-analyzed previously published TCR beta repertoires from 500 to 700 donors and added high-resolution HLA genotyping to study TCR occurrence patterns. Both class I and class II loci were covered by HLA typing, at four-digit resolution. About 5 DR-DQ haplotypes were handled as single units for association and clustering, since linkage in the cohort was strong. A later genetic analysis used genome-wide SNP genotypes for about 65% of the roughly 700 donors, treating that subset as a discovery cohort. The study aimed to test whether signatures of past pathogen exposure could be identified by cataloging public T cell receptors. A separate validation cohort of about 110 different subjects was used in addition to the approximately 610-subject first cohort. About 280 gigabases of sequencing data and about 92 million unique TCR sequences made up an early release that covered under 750 HLA-typed donors. In the later analysis, no new phenotypic data were used to find candidate immune exposures; instead, reliance was placed on TCR beta sequences and their occurrence across donors. All discovery cohort repertoires had been generated on a single sequencing platform. Of the roughly 430 genotyped donors, approximately 80% fell in the genetic ancestry cluster associated with self-reported Caucasian donors. Among 300 to 500 genotyped donors of the cohort, an average of approximately 240,000 unique TCR beta nucleotide sequences was sequenced per donor, of which about 20% were non-productive. The number of typed donors differed by locus: about 620-640 for A, B, C, DRB1 and DQB1; some 500 for DQA1; 606 for DPA1; and around 470 for DPB1. The T cell repertoires of roughly 660 subjects were profiled by immunosequencing and related to cytomegalovirus serostatus. The study combined high-throughput TCR immunosequencing, statistical association of individual TCRs with disease status, and machine learning to predict cytomegalovirus infection status.

The library was generated by the immunoSEQ multiplex PCR assay. For the multiplex PCR, a mixture combining 60 forward primers for TCR Vbeta segments and 13 reverse primers for TCR Jbeta segments was used. Amplification of the CDR3 region of rearranged TCR beta genes was performed with a multiplex PCR assay on genomic DNA. On the Illumina HiSeq System, the amplified TCR beta libraries were sequenced as 87-base-pair reads. Per the original workflow: Across the 500 to 850 repertoires, a later analysis counted 78 million or so unique TCR beta chains, approximately 10 million of which were shared by at least two donors. Raw reads were error-corrected and collapsed into unique sequences with a nearest-neighbor algorithm that merged closely related sequences to remove PCR and sequencing errors. To assign V, D and J gene segments, CDR3 sequences were aligned to IMGT reference sequences. For a sequence to be retained, at least a six-nucleotide match to both a V gene segment and a J gene segment was required. Rearrangements were called productive when the CDR3 lacked stop codons and stayed in frame with V and J; all others were non-productive. Following IMGT convention, CDR3 was defined as the stretch from the second conserved V-encoded cysteine to the conserved J-encoded phenylalanine. The earlier analysis of about 620 of the donors excluded sequences that lacked an unambiguous match to a single V gene segment. In an earlier analysis of approximately 560 of the donors, a V segment was called functional when productive rearrangements were above 56.7%, and segregating when the standard deviation between donors exceeded 5%. To diagnose cytomegalovirus status from the catalog of TCR beta chain sequences, a statistical classification framework was built. In a later analysis, TCR nucleotide sequences were compared against IMGT/GENE-DB human TR gene sequences so that V and J genes could be assigned. The TCRdist pipeline was used in a later analysis to assign CDR3 sequences and most-parsimonious VDJ recombination scenarios. In a later analysis, every TCR beta chain was defined by the combination of its CDR3 amino acid sequence and its V-gene family, and reads without a unique V-gene family were dropped. In a later analysis, 500 to 650 highly shared, low-generation-probability nucleotide sequences were removed to address suspected cross-contamination and a sequencing artifact. A later analysis calculated a clonal expansion index for each public chain from normalized within-repertoire ranks of inferred template counts. In a later analysis, generation probabilities were computed using a VDJ recombination model fitted to out-of-frame rearrangements, and the results were checked against IGoR. Hypergeometric tests were used in a later analysis to score TCR-TCR, TCR-HLA and TCR-CMV co-occurrence, with a repertoire-size bias correction applied to the TCR pairs. False discovery rates were estimated in a later analysis by permuting HLA or CMV assignments 20 times. In a later analysis, co-occurring TCRs were grouped with DBSCAN, and TCRdist sequence similarity was added when clustering was performed within HLA-allele-positive subsets. Repertoires with fewer than 30,000 or more than 120,000 public chains, plus five repertoires with anomalous nucleotide sharing, were excluded from co-occurrence clustering. TCRdb took over this immuneACCESS table, retaining in-frame rearrangements with V and J assigned. Such tables are incomplete; in checked studies, under half of the missing clones stem from an unresolved V gene, and the remainder is unexplained. V and J calls and clone size are copied from that table; D and trimming were computed from the DNA. The sample table lists 95,000 to 150,000 clones, just over 15% of them with a count of one. The ten largest account for roughly 2% of the sample.

V is clipped by 2 bases and J by 6 bases, and the sequence between their germline boundaries is 13 bases long. Looking up the germline V gene yields CDR1 MNHEY and CDR2 SVGAGI. Taken from cysteine to phenylalanine, the CDR3 has 14 residues. Left in the record is the CDR3 DNA by itself, 42 bases read in frame from the first base. General conclusions and limits of the study: Broadly in line with IMGT annotations, most TCR beta V segments showed up in productive rearrangements about 90% or about 30% of the time in an earlier analysis of several hundred of the donors. According to a later analysis, parvovirus B19, influenza, CMV and Epstein-Barr virus appeared linked to several top co-occurrence clusters. A total of 150 or so TCR beta chains were listed by the study as associated with cytomegalovirus. The authors suggested that the approach could potentially be generalized to other disease states and immunological phenotypes. A later analysis found that most CMV-associated TCR beta chains appeared HLA-restricted, with HLA associations seemingly driven largely by CMV exposure. V-gene and J-gene trimming of TCR beta chains was associated with a missense DCLRE1C variant in a later genetic analysis, and the association was replicated in an independent cohort. Correlated functional status among segregating V segments might reflect linkage disequilibrium, but an unknown experimental factor could not be ruled out. Immune exposure information for the cohort was limited to CMV serostatus. In a later analysis, 15,000 to 20,000 TCR beta sequences were associated with specific HLA alleles at a false discovery rate of 0.05. In a later analysis, TCR association rates were found to vary across HLA loci, with the most associated TCRs seen for DRB1 alleles and the fewest for HLA-C alleles. When HLA alleles, especially DR and DQ, strongly co-occurred, TCR associations were difficult to assign to individual alleles. The earlier analysis of 587 of the donors excluded 15 to 20 rarely observed V segments, including chromosome 9 orphons, because counts were too low. According to a later genetic analysis, donors in an Asian-associated ancestry cluster had fewer N-insertions in productive TCRs than the approximately 630-donor mean. Because some donors lacked HLA typing at each locus, the association tests relied only on the typed subset. Presence/absence analyses assumed roughly uniform sequencing depth across donors, an assumption that may not hold. The classifier was reported to diagnose cytomegalovirus status with high specificity and sensitivity in both the original and validation cohorts. Only TCR beta chains were sequenced in this cohort, and the absence of alpha or paired-chain data limited detectable features. A later analysis found that HLA-associated TCR beta chains were more clonally expanded and had lower generation probabilities than equally common non-associated chains. The sequencing pipeline was judged likely to have produced a cluster of highly shared sequence variants as a technical artifact. Because the 87-base-pair reads could not distinguish some IMGT-functional V segments, including TRBV6-2 and TRBV6-3, those segments were excluded. A few of the identified cytomegalovirus-associated TCR beta chains were confirmed in vitro to be specific for cytomegalovirus antigens. Most TCR sequences were observed very rarely across donors, whereas some public TCRs were present in many individuals. A further reported finding was that TCR beta sequences accurately predicted the HLA-A and HLA-B alleles for most subjects in the first cohort.

This clone came up a few times. Its target antigen remains unknown. Base qualities are not provided; no much larger clone lies one nucleotide away. The cohort consisted of 666 healthy bone marrow donors. At the time of sampling, every cohort member was nominally healthy, though immune exposures that went unrecorded were likely present. The donor tested CMV seronegative, placing the donor among the 350 to 400 seronegative members of the cohort. Every donor gave a peripheral blood sample, and the peripheral blood mononuclear cells from that sample were used for TCR beta sequencing. The Qiagen DNeasy Blood Extraction Kit was used to extract genomic DNA from the blood cell samples.

The source of this sequence is a young woman in good health and CMV-seronegative. This sequence uses TRBV6-5 and TRBJ1-2, and possibly TRBD1, on 6 matching bases. Sequencing was performed on PBMCs. The bases read TGTGCCAGCAGTTACGTCCAGGGGCCTCATGGCTACACCTTC. This is translated as CASSYVQGPHGYTF.